This entry concerns a single T cell receptor beta chain. No antigen is known for it. In germline, CDR1 is SQVTM, CDR2 ANQGSEA. This CDR3 region has 14 residues. Trimming shortened V by 1 base and J by 5 bases, and 14 bases separated the two germline ends. This table comes from immunoSEQ multiplex PCR, and its TCRdb copy is limited to in-frame clones, with some not included. This sample has around 69,000 clones, with 65% to 90% found just once. This sample stems from a study of OX40 agonist ivuxolimab in advanced cancers. Study at large: With ivuxolimab, an agonistic anti-OX40 (CD134) antibody, patients were treated. Prior anti-PD-1, anti-PD-L1 or anti-CTLA-4 therapy did not bar entry, and roughly 40% had some. Study results and caveats: Expanded peripheral T cell antigen specificity was not determined.

Blood got drawn at baseline, again on cycle 4 day 1, and then on cycle 7 day 1. The TCR comes from an adult with an advanced solid tumor such as melanoma, head and neck, liver or kidney cancer. Sequenced material: CD4+ or CD8+ T cells sorted from blood, taken in a trial of the OX40 agonist ivuxolimab. V is TRBV29-1 and J is TRBJ1-1; D unclear. CDR3 nucleotides: TGCAGCGTTGAAGTTTTGGGCTTGGGAACTGAAGCTTTCTTT. This sequence encodes CSVEVLGLGTEAFF.